The 13 T cell receptor beta chains below were found in one sample sequenced in a study of blood T cell repertoires in COVID-19. The table came from immunoSEQ multiplex PCR; TCRdb's copy has only in-frame clones and leaves some out. The repertoire consists of some 130,000 clones, with more than 75% occurring once and the leading ten covering about 4.5%. Material for sequencing was peripheral blood. The receptors come from a man aged 55-75 years with COVID-19, enrolled during active disease.

The gene calls are TRBV27 and TRBJ2-1, with 9 positions matching TRBD2. The CDR3 has 12 amino acids. CDR1 is MNHEY, CDR2 SMNVEV, per germline (reference sequence). The V and J ends lost 3 bases and 9 bases, in that order; junction bases with no gene match: 0. This CDR3 reads CASSFSGGEQFF. Written as DNA, the CDR3 is TGTGCCAGCAGTTTTAGCGGGGGTGAGCAGTTCTTC.

The chain uses TRBV18 and TRBJ2-3; 7 positions agree with TRBD1. CDR1 is KGHSH, CDR2 LQKENI, per germline. The ends lost 6 bases at V and 5 bases at J; junction bases unmatched: 11. The CDR3 length is 15 residues. Here the CDR3 reads CASSPSRDSRDTQYF. The CDR3 DNA reads TGTGCCAGCTCTCCGAGCCGGGACAGCCGAGATACGCAGTATTTT.

On this clone: A much larger clone differs by one base, so this may be a read error. Other DNA sequences from this sample encode an identical CDR3 as well. The chain combines TRBV5-1 with TRBJ1-1, with 7 bases identical to TRBD1. Trimming at V came to 4 bases and at J to 1 base, leaving 1 base not matched to a gene. This CDR3 is 13 amino acids long. CDR1 is SGHRS and CDR2 is YFSETQ in the germline V gene. Here the CDR3 reads CASSRTGNTEAFF. CDR3 nucleotides: TGCGCCAGCAGCAGGACAGGGAACACTGAAGCTTTCTTT.

The rearrangement joins TRBV5-4 to TRBJ2-1; 14 positions match TRBD2. CDR1 is SGHNT and CDR2 is YYREEE in the germline V gene (reference sequence). The CDR3 loop spans 19 amino acids. Trimming took 5 bases from V and 6 from J; bases not matched to a gene: 16. The CDR3 DNA is TGTGCCAGCAGTTATTGGGGACGGACTAGCGGGAGGATCGGCAATGAGCAGTTCTTC. Translating gives CASSYWGRTSGRIGNEQFF.

The chain combines TRBV7-9 with TRBJ1-1; D is possibly TRBD1 (6 bases). Per germline, CDR1 SEHNR and CDR2 FQNEAQ (reference sequence). The CDR3 length is 14 residues. V lost 3 bases to trimming and J lost 4 bases, with 12 bases between them. The CDR3 DNA follows: TGTGCCAGCAGCTTGGGGGGGCGGATCACTGAAGCTTTCTTT. Translation: CASSLGGRITEAFF.

The chain combines TRBV7-2 with TRBJ2-1, with 9 bases fitting TRBD2. The CDR3 length is 14 residues. V lost 1 base and J lost 5; bases outside the gene matches: 0. Germline assignment: CDR1 SGHTA and CDR2 FQGNSA. The CDR3 loop reads CASSLGTSDNEQFF. CDR3 in DNA: TGTGCCAGCAGCTTAGGGACTAGCGACAATGAGCAGTTCTTC.

The J gene is TRBJ2-7, the V gene TRBV29-1; 8 bases are shared with TRBD2. Trimming cost V 3 bases and J 2 bases; bases outside gene matches: 3. Germline V lookup: CDR1 SQVTM, CDR2 ANQGSEA. This CDR3 spans 13 amino acids. The CDR3 bases are TGCAGCGTTGAGACTAGCGCTACCTACGAGCAGTACTTC. This gives the protein CSVETSATYEQYF.

V gene TRBV6-5 combines with J gene TRBJ1-4, with D perhaps matching TRBD1 (5 bases). CDR3 length equals 12 residues. V lost 0 bases to trimming and J lost 11 bases, with 7 bases between them. Germline assignment: CDR1 MNHEY and CDR2 SVGAGI. This CDR3 reads CASSYSRGKLFF. DNA of the CDR3: TGTGCCAGCAGTTACTCTCGGGGGAAACTGTTTTTT.

This rearrangement joins TRBV10-3 to TRBJ2-7, with TRBD2 matching over 10 bases. Germline CDR1 reads ENHRY; CDR2 reads SYGVKD. The CDR3 runs 15 residues. V lost 6 bases to trimming and J lost 4 bases; unmatched junction nucleotides: 9. The CDR3, as DNA: TGTGCCATCAGCCCCGGGACTAGCGATTCATACGAGCAGTACTTC. It yields the protein CAISPGTSDSYEQYF.

Comments on this clone: One end of the junction varies from germline; a read error may be responsible. This chain links TRBV30 with TRBJ2-1, with 8 positions matching TRBD2. The CDR3 contains 14 residues. Germline CDR1 GTSNPN, CDR2 SVGIG (reference sequence). This chain's CDR3 is CAWRETSVYNEQFF. Here the CDR3 DNA reads TGTGCTTGGAGGGAGACTAGCGTTTACAATGAGCAGTTCTTC. The complete variable domain, with remaining parts taken from reference TRBV30 and TRBJ2-1, reads SQTIHQWPATLVQPVGSPLSLECTVEGTSNPNLYWYRQAAGRGLQLLFYSVGIGQISSEVPQNLSASRPQDRQFILSSKKLLLSDSGFYLCAWRETSVYNEQFFGPGTRLTVL.

Regarding this clone: A much larger clone differs by one base, so this may be a read error. CDR3 DNA: TGTGCCAGCAGCCAAGATGCGGGGGGAAAGACCCAGTACTTC. Translation: CASSQDAGGKTQYF. The gene calls are TRBV4-2 and TRBJ2-5; 8 nucleotides match TRBD2. The CDR3 sequence is 14 residues long. The germline gives CDR1 LGHNA, CDR2 YNFKEQ. Trimming at V came to 0 bases and at J to 6 bases, leaving 3 bases not matched to a gene.

V usage is TRBV5-1 and J usage is TRBJ2-3; 7 bases align to TRBD2. The CDR3 sequence is 16 residues long. J gave up 0 bases and V 0 bases, and 4 bases lay outside the gene matches. Germline loops: CDR1 SGHRS, CDR2 YFSETQ. The chain's CDR3 is CASSLAGGGSTDTQYF. The CDR3 region has the DNA TGCGCCAGCAGCTTGGCCGGCGGGGGTAGCACAGATACGCAGTATTTT.

The CDR3 DNA reads TGTGCCAGCAGTTTAGGACTGGGACTAGCGGGAGGCCGTGTGAATGAGCAGTTCTTC. Amino acids: CASSLGLGLAGGRVNEQFF. V gene TRBV28 combines with J gene TRBJ2-1, with 15 bases lining up with TRBD2. This CDR3 region has 19 residues. Germline V gives CDR1 MDHEN, CDR2 SYDVKM. V was pared by 2 bases and J by 7 bases, with 12 bases of the junction left unmatched.